This T cell receptor beta chain was sequenced during a study of blood T cell repertoires in COVID-19. The length of the CDR3 is 15 residues. After removal of 6 bases from V and 5 bases from J, the junction contained 9 bases not matched to a gene. Germline V CDR1 and CDR2: LGHDT, YNNKEL (reference sequence). This table comes from immunoSEQ multiplex PCR, and its TCRdb copy is limited to in-frame clones, with some not included. The table records 250,000 to 300,000 clones, 87% of them present only once. This TCR derives from a woman aged 50 to 60 who had recovered from COVID-19. The chain uses TRBV3-1 (or the pseudogene TRBV3-2) and TRBJ1-2, with 10 bases fitting TRBD1. The sequencing sample was made of peripheral blood. Written as DNA, the CDR3 is TGTGCCAGCAGACGTTCCGACAGGGGGCATTATGGCTACACCTTC. Its translation: CASRRSDRGHYGYTF.